The 29 T cell receptor beta chains below come from one sample, sequenced in a study of siplizumab effects on memory and regulatory T cells. Researchers cocultured the mixed lymphocyte reaction cells at 37°C for around 6 days. Sequenced by immunoSEQ multiplex PCR; TCRdb stores in-frame clones only, minus some. Seen here are some 14,000 clones, 35% to 45% observed once, and the top ten hold around 7.8%. Antigens for these TCRs are unknown. Sequencing used CFSE-low (dividing) CD4+ T cells sorted from an allogeneic mixed lymphocyte reaction. All receptors come from a human donor in good health; the cells came from an allogeneic mixed lymphocyte reaction. Some clones in this sample may be carry-over from other donors' samples.

V is TRBV6-5 and J is TRBJ1-5; unclear D gene. This CDR3 has 14 residues. CDR1 is MNHEY, CDR2 SVGAGI, per germline. Trimming cost V 0 bases and J 7 bases, with 10 bases left between them. The CDR3 nucleotides are TGTGCCAGCAGTTACTCCGTGGGGAGCCAGCCCCAGCATTTT. Amino acids: CASSYSVGSQPQHF.

The rearrangement links TRBV19 to TRBJ1-2; 9 bases map to TRBD1. V shed 10 bases, J shed 4 bases, and the junction held 22 bases outside the gene matches. The CDR3 length is 18 residues. Per the germline V gene, CDR1 is LNHDA and CDR2 is SQIVND (reference sequence). The CDR3 DNA is TGTGCCACCAGGGCCACTAGGACAGGGGTTGGGTTGATCTATGGCTACACCTTC. Its translation is CATRATRTGVGLIYGYTF.

J is TRBJ1-4 and V is TRBV14; D is unresolved. The CDR3 is made up of 14 amino acids. Germline V gene sequence: CDR1 SGHDN, CDR2 FVKESK. V lost 4 bases, J lost 8 bases, and 14 bases lay in between. Here the CDR3 reads CASSLNFGIEKLFF. Here the CDR3 DNA reads TGTGCCAGCAGCCTCAATTTTGGAATCGAAAAACTGTTTTTT.

The genes are TRBV5-1 and TRBJ1-1; D gene unclear. CDR1 and CDR2 (germline): SGHRS, YFSETQ. V was shortened by 4 bases and J by 1 base, with 14 bases between the two germline ends. This CDR3 contains 15 residues. CDR3 in DNA: TGCGCCAGCAGCCCTGTGGGTTCTTGGAACACTGAAGCTTTCTTT. Its protein is CASSPVGSWNTEAFF.

This clone was detected a few times. V is TRBV2 and J is TRBJ2-4, with 7 bases matching TRBD2. The CDR3 extends over 15 amino acids. Germline CDR1 reads SNHLY; CDR2 reads FYNNEI. Trimming at V came to 7 bases and at J to 0 bases, leaving 6 bases not matched to a gene. CDR3 sequence: CASNSGRVAKNIQYF. CDR3 coding DNA: TGTGCCAGCAACTCAGGGAGGGTAGCCAAAAACATTCAGTACTTC.

Only a few counts were recorded for this clone. V and J are TRBV5-1 and TRBJ2-7; 8 bases fit TRBD1. The V segment lost 6 bases and the J segment 6 bases; nucleotides outside the gene matches: 11. The CDR3 runs 14 residues. Germline V gene data show CDR1 as SGHRS and CDR2 as YFSETQ. Written as DNA, the CDR3 is TGCGCCAGCACCCGCGGACAGGGCCTAGGCGAGCAGTACTTC. As protein: CASTRGQGLGEQYF.

This clone has more than one count but fewer than ten. The chain couples TRBV6-4 to TRBJ1-2; D is unresolved. V lost 6 bases, J lost 1 base, and 15 bases lay in between. This CDR3 is built from 15 residues. CDR1 and CDR2 from the germline V gene are MRHNA and SNTAGT. In DNA form, the CDR3 reads TGTGCCAGCAGCCTTACCGGAAACCTTAACTATGGCTACACCTTC. This encodes CASSLTGNLNYGYTF.

This sequence joins TRBV5-1 and TRBJ2-7; TRBD2 matches at 7 bases. Germline CDR1 is SGHRS and CDR2 is YFSETQ. The CDR3 is made up of 16 amino acids. Trimming took 1 base from V and 2 from J; bases not matched to a gene: 9. CDR3 bases: TGCGCCAGCAGCTTGTATCGCCTTGGACTAGCCTACGAGCAGTACTTC. It codes for CASSLYRLGLAYEQYF.

This clone is termed medium-sized. This chain links TRBV10-3 with TRBJ1-2; D not certain. With 2 bases removed from V and 1 base from J, the gap between germline ends came to 5 bases. Looked up from germline, CDR1 is ENHRY and CDR2 is SYGVKD. The CDR3 totals 13 residues. CDR3 in amino acids: CAISEDGNYGYTF. The CDR3 bases are TGTGCCATCAGTGAGGACGGTAACTATGGCTACACCTTC.

The chain joins TRBV5-1 to TRBJ2-3, with 9 nucleotides matching TRBD2. The CDR3 consists of 16 residues. From germline, CDR1 is SGHRS and CDR2 YFSETQ. V lost 5 bases, J lost 5 bases, and 12 bases stayed unmatched. In DNA, the CDR3 is TGCGCCAGCAGTCCGCAGTTAGCGGGAGTACGAGATACGCAGTATTTT. It yields the protein CASSPQLAGVRDTQYF.

The chain combines TRBV7-6 with TRBJ2-2; D uncertain. Trimming shortened V by 2 bases and J by 0 bases, and 10 bases separated the two germline ends. The CDR3 is 16 amino acids. Germline CDR1 reads SGHVS; CDR2 reads FNYEAQ. CDR3 bases: TGTGCCAGCAGCTTATATGGCGGAACGAACACCGGGGAGCTGTTTTTT. It specifies CASSLYGGTNTGELFF.

The genes are TRBV19 and TRBJ2-5, with D possibly being TRBD1 (6 bases). The CDR3 contains 12 residues. Germline V gene data show CDR1 as LNHDA and CDR2 as SQIVND (reference sequence). V was trimmed by 7 bases and J by 11 bases, leaving 17 bases between them. CDR3: CASMTDSRVQYF. The CDR3 coding sequence is TGTGCCAGTATGACGGACAGTCGGGTGCAGTACTTC.

In regard to this clone: Germline is not matched at one junction end, which may reflect a read error. This chain connects TRBV6-6 to TRBJ1-2; D might be TRBD1 (5 bases). The V gene's germline CDR1 is MNHNY and CDR2 SVGAGI (reference sequence). The CDR3 loop spans 13 amino acids. The CDR3, as DNA: TGTGCCAGCAGTTACTCGCAGACAGCCCAAAGATACTTC. Protein: CASSYSQTAQRYF.

This clone has only one observation. This sequence joins TRBV6-6 and TRBJ2-5; no firm D call. The CDR3 has 12 amino acids. CDR1 and CDR2 from the germline V gene are MNHNY and SVGAGI (reference sequence). With 3 bases removed from V and 1 base from J, the gap between germline ends came to 3 bases. The CDR3 sequence: CASSYTQETQYF. CDR3 sequence (DNA): TGTGCCAGCAGTTATACCCAAGAGACCCAGTACTTC.

This clone was counted a few times. The chain has TRBV7-3 and TRBJ2-5, with 10 bases lining up with TRBD1. This CDR3 contains 15 residues. Germline V gene data show CDR1 as SGHTA and CDR2 as FQGTGA. J gave up 4 bases and V 0 bases, and 2 bases lay outside the gene matches. CDR3 nucleotides: TGTGCCAGCAGCTTAACGGGACAGGGGCGAGAGACCCAGTACTTC. Translating it yields CASSLTGQGRETQYF.

The rearrangement links TRBV6-5 to TRBJ1-2; D remains ambiguous. This CDR3 has 13 residues. Trimming pared 1 base from V and 2 bases from J, leaving 5 bases between. Germline-derived CDR1 and CDR2 are MNHEY and SVGAGI. The CDR3 nucleotides read TGTGCCAGCAGTTACTTGGCGAACTATGGCTACACCTTC. It translates to CASSYLANYGYTF.

CDR3 in amino acids: CASIPGRRINGYTF. The CDR3 DNA reads TGTGCCAGTATTCCGGGACGGAGAATCAATGGCTACACCTTC. The V gene is TRBV19, the J gene TRBJ1-2, with D maybe TRBD1 (5 bases). The CDR3 totals 14 residues. Trimming took off 7 bases at V and 6 bases at J, with 18 bases between the two ends. The germline gives CDR1 LNHDA, CDR2 SQIVND (reference sequence). The full variable domain, completed using reference TRBV19 and TRBJ1-2, is DGGITQSPKYLFRKEGQNVTLSCEQNLNHDAMYWYRQDPGQGLRLIYYSQIVNDFQKGDIAEGYSVSREKKESFPLTVTSAQKNPTAFYLCASIPGRRINGYTFGSGTRLTVV.

The chain recombines TRBV7-9 with TRBJ2-7; the match to TRBD2 covers 7 bases. V lost 2 bases to trimming and J lost 5 bases; unmatched junction nucleotides: 6. This CDR3 has 14 amino acids. Germline V gives CDR1 SEHNR, CDR2 FQNEAQ (reference sequence). As DNA, the CDR3 is TGTGCCAGCAGCTTATCGTCCAGCGGGAACGAGCAGTACTTC. Its protein product is CASSLSSSGNEQYF.

This clone is medium-sized in the sample. The chain has TRBV2 and TRBJ2-1; 8 bases agree with TRBD2. Trimming took 4 bases from V and 4 from J; bases not matched to a gene: 9. Germline CDR1 SNHLY, CDR2 FYNNEI. The CDR3 is 16 amino acids. The CDR3 region is CASSGATSGPYNEQFF. The CDR3 nucleotides are TGTGCCAGCAGTGGGGCCACTAGCGGCCCATACAATGAGCAGTTCTTC. The full variable domain, with the rest looked up from reference TRBV2 and TRBJ2-1, is EPEVTQTPSHQVTQMGQEVILRCVPISNHLYFYWYRQILGQKVEFLVSFYNNEISEKSEIFDDQFSVERPDGSNFTLKIRSTKLEDSAMYFCASSGATSGPYNEQFFGPGTRLTVL.

This clone was seen ten or more times. CDR3 bases: TGTGCCAGCAGCCCCGGGCAGTATAATGAAAAACTGTTTTTT. The encoded protein is CASSPGQYNEKLFF. V usage is TRBV7-9 and J usage is TRBJ1-4; unclear D gene. Germline CDR1 reads SEHNR; CDR2 reads FQNEAQ (reference sequence). CDR3 length: 14 amino acids. V was shortened by 5 bases and J by 4 bases, with 11 bases between the two germline ends.

The gene calls are TRBV6-1 and TRBJ1-1, with D maybe TRBD1 (6 bases). This CDR3 is built from 12 residues. Germline V lookup: CDR1 MNHNS, CDR2 SASEGT. V was trimmed by 9 bases and J by 6 bases, leaving 14 bases between them. CDR3 protein: CASRGYLPEAFF. CDR3 coding DNA: TGTGCCAGTAGGGGGTACCTGCCTGAAGCTTTCTTT.

This chain links TRBV4-2 with TRBJ2-7; D uncertain. The CDR3 covers 16 residues. Germline CDR1 LGHNA, CDR2 YNFKEQ. V gave up 0 bases and J gave up 2 bases, with 14 bases separating them. CDR3 bases: TGTGCCAGCAGCCAAGATAACACCCCGGTCCCCTACGAGCAGTACTTC. This sequence encodes CASSQDNTPVPYEQYF.

This sequence joins TRBV27 and TRBJ1-4; 7 bases map to TRBD1. The CDR3 consists of 15 residues. V was clipped by 5 bases and J by 8 bases; unmatched bases: 11. Germline CDR1 is MNHEY and CDR2 is SMNVEV (reference sequence). For the CDR3, the DNA is TGTGCCAGCAGTCCTGGCCGACAGGGACAGGAAAAACTGTTTTTT. Translating it yields CASSPGRQGQEKLFF.

This clone was counted a few times. The chain employs TRBV18 and TRBJ2-3; no firm D call. CDR3 length equals 11 residues. The germline gives CDR1 KGHSH, CDR2 LQKENI. Trimming took off 4 bases at V and 4 bases at J, with 3 bases between the two ends. CDR3 sequence: CASSQADTQYF. In nucleotides, the CDR3 is TGTGCCAGCTCACAGGCAGATACGCAGTATTTT.

The chain carries TRBV9 and TRBJ2-7; the D is unclear. The length of the CDR3 is 13 residues. Trimming took 0 bases from V and 5 from J, leaving 9 bases between them. From germline, CDR1 is SGDLS and CDR2 YYNGEE. CDR3 residues: CASSVVDRDEQYF. For the CDR3, the DNA is TGTGCCAGCAGCGTAGTCGATCGGGACGAGCAGTACTTC.

CDR3 nucleotide sequence: TGTGCCAGCAGGAAGCGGGATTTCACAGATACGCAGTATTTT. As protein: CASRKRDFTDTQYF. The chain employs TRBV2 and TRBJ2-3; 7 bases agree with TRBD2. The CDR3 runs to 14 residues. V dropped 6 bases and J dropped 2; count of bases not matched to a gene: 5. CDR1 is SNHLY, CDR2 FYNNEI, per germline.

As regards this clone: This sample also contains other DNA sequences that code for the same CDR3. The chain carries TRBV19 and TRBJ2-2, with 10 bases that match TRBD2. This CDR3 comprises 14 residues. V was clipped by 6 bases and J by 3 bases; unmatched bases: 1. Germline V gene lookup returns CDR1 LNHDA and CDR2 SQIVND (reference sequence). The CDR3 sequence: CASRAGGYTGELFF. Here the CDR3 DNA reads TGTGCCAGTAGAGCGGGAGGGTACACCGGGGAGCTGTTTTTT.

The chain has TRBV6-1 and TRBJ2-7, with 11 bases lining up with TRBD2. The germline V gene encodes CDR1 MNHNS and CDR2 SASEGT. J gave up 6 bases and V 6 bases, and 4 bases lay outside the gene matches. The CDR3 consists of 13 residues. For the CDR3, the DNA is TGTGCCAGCAGGGGACTAGCGGTCGCCGAGCAGTACTTC. This sequence encodes CASRGLAVAEQYF.

A few counts support this clone. The chain employs TRBV27 and TRBJ2-6; D is uncertain. There are 13 residues in the CDR3. V was shortened by 3 bases and J by 4 bases, with 4 bases between the two germline ends. Per the germline V gene, CDR1 is MNHEY and CDR2 is SMNVEV (reference sequence). The CDR3 DNA follows: TGTGCCAGCAGTTTGTCCGGGGCCAACGTCCTGACTTTC. It yields the protein CASSLSGANVLTF. Based on the CDR3 plus reference TRBV27 and TRBJ2-6, the full variable domain is EAQVTQNPRYLITVTGKKLTVTCSQNMNHEYMSWYRQDPGLGLRQIYYSMNVEVTDKGDVPEGYKVSRKEKRNFPLILESPSPNQTSLYFCASSLSGANVLTFGAGSRLTVL.